The rows below give T cell receptor beta chains drawn from one sample of a study of blood T cell repertoires in COVID-19. TCRdb keeps only in-frame clones here, not all; method: immunoSEQ multiplex PCR. Among roughly 120,000 clones listed, approximately 80% were seen once. The material sequenced was peripheral blood. The receptors here all came from a woman over 75 with acute or convalescent COVID-19. Both conserved end residues are trimmed from each CDR3.

V	J	CDR3
TRBV29-1	TRBJ1-2	SVEDRGT
TRBV2	TRBJ2-3	ASSVSSGVNADTQY
TRBV20-1	TRBJ1-1	SAGDSEAF
TRBV30	TRBJ1-1	AWSVGGPEAF
TRBV7-9	TRBJ1-1	ASRSGQGNAEAF
TRBV14	TRBJ1-1	ASSPPPRTVNTEAF
TRBV7-9	TRBJ2-5	ASSIGQGGGETQY
TRBV7-9	TRBJ2-1	ASSLETSEQF
TRBV19	TRBJ2-7	ASSIEGDSVIYEQY
TRBV6-6	TRBJ1-2	ASSYSLDRLNYGYT
TRBV6-5	TRBJ2-3	ASKSGLGTDTQY
TRBV7-8	TRBJ1-1	ASSLTGTGLTEAF
TRBV4-1	TRBJ2-7	ASSPIQQGAMYEQY
TRBV19	TRBJ2-3	ASSYRSPGQFLSDTQY
TRBV12-3/TRBV12-4	TRBJ1-1	ASSWNSDTEAF
TRBV28	TRBJ1-1	ASRPVNRGREAF
TRBV11-2	TRBJ1-2	ASSLGGTGDYGYT
TRBV9	TRBJ1-6	ASSLGGQTHSPLH
TRBV5-5	TRBJ2-7	ASSPRDFPGQGNYEQY
TRBV29-1	TRBJ2-7	SVEGDRGPSYEQY
TRBV11-2	TRBJ2-1	ASSPGLAEYNEQF
TRBV7-2	TRBJ2-1	ASSTTGGEQF